The rows below give T cell receptor beta chains drawn from one sample of a study of beta chain features in type 1 diabetes. Clones were sequenced by immunoSEQ multiplex PCR, and TCRdb holds only the in-frame ones, with some missing. The data show hundreds of thousands of clones, 15% to 17% seen once. Sequenced: naive CD4+ T cells from blood. The receptors stem from a man between 18 and 35 years old in good health. Both conserved end residues are trimmed from each CDR3. The order of the fields is J gene, clone size, V gene, CDR3 protein. Clone size, where shown, is once, few, many, or a class for clones that have expanded.

TRBJ1-2 | . | TRBV7-2 | ASSLRYRAGVSKDYGYT
TRBJ2-3 | . | TRBV9 | ASSPGTSGGGGTDTQY
TRBJ1-3 | few | TRBV30 | AWSRRPQTGNTIY
TRBJ2-7 | . | TRBV20-1 | SAHSSYEQY
TRBJ2-7 | . | TRBV28 | ASRPQGNSYEQY
TRBJ2-5 | few | TRBV7-9 | ASSLKGYQETQY
TRBJ2-5 | . | TRBV5-4 | ASSLDFVQGRETQY
TRBJ2-2 | few | TRBV7-3 | ASSSSSGPVVGELF
TRBJ1-1 | . | TRBV18 | ASSLSGTVNTEAF
TRBJ1-5 | few | TRBV30 | AWSTGGYQPQH
TRBJ2-1 | many | TRBV7-9 | ASSLRGDEQF
TRBJ2-3 | few | TRBV27 | ASSSLGQGTDTQY
TRBJ2-5 | few | TRBV9 | ASSPVSRGQETQY
TRBJ2-3 | . | TRBV11-2 | ASSLSGRWIDTQY
TRBJ1-4 | few | TRBV7-9 | ASGWGQHNEKLF
TRBJ2-5 | . | TRBV5-4 | ASSQEGTGGETQY
TRBJ2-5 | . | TRBV20-1 | SVDGETQY
TRBJ2-4 | few | TRBV10-3 | AISDWDRKNIQY
TRBJ2-3 | . | TRBV9 | ASSRGLDTQY
TRBJ2-6 | few | TRBV19 | ASSPGQGFPGANVLT
TRBJ1-2 | . | TRBV6-5 | ASSSPITTQLVYT
TRBJ1-5 | few | TRBV29-1 | SVRPAGTGLNQPQH
TRBJ1-2 | . | TRBV27 | ASSAWGPAASYGYT
TRBJ2-7 | . | TRBV6-5 | ASSSYRGGSYEQY
TRBJ2-1 | few | TRBV5-1 | ASSTQGGSYNEQF
TRBJ2-3 | few | TRBV7-2 | ASSPLGPDTQY
TRBJ2-5 | few | TRBV18 | ASSPAGGQETQY
TRBJ2-1 | few | TRBV28 | ASTRTGGVGSEQF
TRBJ2-3 | . | TRBV20-1 | SAPGRDTQY
TRBJ1-3 | . | TRBV30 | ARAQSGNTIY
TRBJ2-7 | few | TRBV11-2 | ASSTRPNYEQY
TRBJ2-7 | . | TRBV6-5 | ASSMGGNWYEQY
TRBJ2-5 | . | TRBV10-3 | AISEPGPGHRETQY
TRBJ2-3 | few | TRBV10-3 | AIRATSRGTDTQY
TRBJ2-3 | . | TRBV7-3 | ASSLWELGTDTQY
TRBJ1-3 | . | TRBV18 | ASSPLDWGGGHASGNTIY
TRBJ2-1 | . | TRBV18 | ASSPYNEQF
TRBJ2-7 | few | TRBV20-1 | SARGQHEQY
TRBJ1-5 | . | TRBV9 | ASSAGGTNSNQPQH
TRBJ1-1 | few | TRBV2 | ASSIGPGNTEAF
TRBJ1-2 | few | TRBV7-9 | ASTQTVNYGYT
TRBJ2-2 | . | TRBV4-3 | ASSQVGQAWGLF
TRBJ1-2 | few | TRBV7-2 | ASSLARGINYGYT
TRBJ2-7 | few | TRBV18 | ASSPSTRATYEQY
TRBJ1-2 | . | TRBV25-1 | ASSDSGPQRGYT
TRBJ1-4 | few | TRBV5-6 | ASSLFGERKLF
TRBJ2-7 | many | TRBV9 | ASSPGGGPYEQY
TRBJ2-1 | . | TRBV9 | ASSVAGGQAYNEQF
TRBJ2-7 | . | TRBV5-4 | ASSQGLARSEQY
TRBJ1-5 | . | TRBV6-6 | ASRLSLVSNQPQH
TRBJ2-7 | . | TRBV4-2 | ASSQGQGLAYEQY
TRBJ1-6 | few | TRBV5-1 | ASSVDWGSSYNSPLH
TRBJ2-3 | . | TRBV10-3 | AISESGRAQY
TRBJ1-5 | few | TRBV6-6 | ASRPDRERQPQH
TRBJ1-1 | few | TRBV2 | ASRKGLEAF
TRBJ2-6 | few | TRBV5-4 | ASSLNPQTGSGANVLT
TRBJ2-7 | few | TRBV28 | ASRRGGDFYEQY
TRBJ2-5 | . | TRBV5-1 | ASSLEGVETQY